This TCR beta chain was identified in a study of response to subunit inactivated influenza vaccine (dated by TCRdb to 2017 to 2018). About the investigation overall: Deep quantitative profiling of the T cell receptor repertoire was used in the study to follow responses to a trivalent subunit inactivated influenza vaccine.

CDR1 LNHNV and CDR2 YYDKDF are derived from the germline V gene (reference sequence). Trimming takes 3 bases from V and 4 bases from J, and the germline ends sit 19 bases apart. Its CDR3 holds 17 amino acids, cysteine through phenylalanine. Only the CDR3 DNA stays, 51 bases, in frame from base 1. The library was generated by RT-PCR. This sample was sequenced with an Illumina HiSeq 2500. The public reads were reprocessed in TCRdb via fastp at Q25 and MiXCR, keeping in-frame beta chains. Rows matching on CDR3 protein sequence are summarized as one entry with the most common DNA and genes. This sample holds 400,000 to 650,000 distinct CDR3 sequences; approximately 7.8% were observed only once. The top ten constitute over 10% of the sample. This clonotype occurred many times. It lacks a known antigen. The record has no base qualities; no much larger clone is one base away. General findings and caveats noted by the study authors: According to the authors, only a limited number of new T cells may be recruited by each seasonal influenza vaccination.

The chain is assembled from TRBV15 and TRBJ2-1, with the D gene call left open. The sequence was collected from a man aged 45-69 years who received an inactivated influenza vaccine. Donor details come from another sample of the same person, matched by shared clones. Sequenced material: PBMCs from blood, taken around 25 months after vaccination. The nucleotide sequence is given as TGTGCCACCAGCAGGGCCCTAGACCTCGGGTTTTACAATGAGCAGTTCTTC. It translates as CATSRALDLGFYNEQFF.